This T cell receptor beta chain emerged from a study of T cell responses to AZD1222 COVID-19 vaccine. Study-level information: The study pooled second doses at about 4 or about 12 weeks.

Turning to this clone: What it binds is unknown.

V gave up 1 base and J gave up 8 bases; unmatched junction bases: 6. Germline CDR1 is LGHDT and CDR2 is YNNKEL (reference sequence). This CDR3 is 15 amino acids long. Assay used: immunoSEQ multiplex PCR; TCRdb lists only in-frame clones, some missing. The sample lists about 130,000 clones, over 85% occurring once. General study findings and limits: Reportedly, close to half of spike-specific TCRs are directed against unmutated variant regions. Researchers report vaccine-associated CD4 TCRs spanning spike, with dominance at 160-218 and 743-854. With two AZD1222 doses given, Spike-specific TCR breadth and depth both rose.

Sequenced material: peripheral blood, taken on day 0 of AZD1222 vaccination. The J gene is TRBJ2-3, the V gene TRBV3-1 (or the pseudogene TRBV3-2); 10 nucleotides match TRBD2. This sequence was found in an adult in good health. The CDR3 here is CASSQVAGGGGTQYF. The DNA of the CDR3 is TGTGCCAGCAGCCAAGTAGCGGGAGGTGGAGGTACGCAGTATTTT.